The following is a TCR beta chain sequence with its context. This sample is part of a study of blood T cell repertoires in COVID-19. Study-wide context: PBMCs, B-cell-depleted T cells, or T cells provided the cDNA or gDNA that made up the material.

Germline V gene sequence: CDR1 MNHEY, CDR2 SMNVEV (reference sequence). CDR3 length: 15 residues. V shed 2 bases, J shed 3 bases, and the junction held 6 bases outside the gene matches. Profiling relied on immunoSEQ multiplex PCR, and the TCRdb table lists in-frame clones only, not all of them. The repertoire holds 120,000 to 150,000 clones, approximately 80% seen once, with 2.5% to 3% in the top ten. The chain links TRBV27 to TRBJ2-7; 8 bases are a match to TRBD2. The receptor was isolated from a woman in her thirties or forties with active or convalescent COVID-19. The sample consisted of peripheral blood. CDR3 loop: CASSLTGRGDYEQYF. As DNA, the CDR3 is TGTGCCAGCAGTTTAACCGGGCGGGGGGACTACGAGCAGTACTTC.